These 10 T cell receptor beta chains were all obtained from the same sample, sequenced in a study of blood T cell repertoires in COVID-19. Sequenced by immunoSEQ multiplex PCR; TCRdb stores in-frame clones only, minus some. This table holds some 28,000 clones, around 82% found once. Input material: peripheral blood. The source of these receptors is a man aged 70 or older with active COVID-19.

The chain carries TRBV7-2 and TRBJ1-2; 9 bases are shared with TRBD1. This CDR3 region has 16 residues. Unmatched junction bases numbered 13, after V lost 4 bases and J lost 7 bases. Germline V gene data show CDR1 as SGHTA and CDR2 as FQGNSA. CDR3: CASSYRDRAVSPGYTF. CDR3 sequence (DNA): TGTGCCAGCAGCTACCGGGACAGGGCCGTTTCGCCTGGCTACACCTTC.

The V and J genes are TRBV7-9 and TRBJ1-2; the D is unclear. The CDR3 is 14 amino acids. Germline V gives CDR1 SEHNR, CDR2 FQNEAQ (reference sequence). Deletions cut 1 base from V and 3 bases from J, with 9 bases between. CDR3 DNA sequence: TGTGCCAGCAGCTTAGTGGAGCAGCACTATGGCTACACCTTC. Its translation: CASSLVEQHYGYTF.

The chain is built from TRBV7-9 and TRBJ2-1; 15 bases align to TRBD2. The germline gives CDR1 SEHNR, CDR2 FQNEAQ (reference sequence). V was pared by 4 bases and J by 7 bases, with 11 bases of the junction left unmatched. CDR3 length equals 18 residues. The CDR3 region has the DNA TGTGCCAGCAGCTCGAAGGGCGTAGGGACTAGCGGGGGGAATGAGCAGTTCTTC. Translated: CASSSKGVGTSGGNEQFF.

The gene calls are TRBV11-1 and TRBJ1-1; D might be TRBD1 (6 bases). V dropped 1 base and J dropped 1 base, with 7 bases sitting between them. The CDR3 runs 14 residues. Germline lookup yields CDR1 SGHAT and CDR2 FQDESV (reference sequence). The CDR3 DNA reads as TGTGCCAGCAGCTTAGGCAGGGGGAACACTGAAGCTTTCTTT. Amino acid sequence: CASSLGRGNTEAFF.

The rearrangement joins TRBV7-2 to TRBJ1-4; D ambiguous. Trimming left V 1 base short and J 7 bases short, with 13 bases between. This CDR3 comprises 15 residues. The germline CDR1 and CDR2 sequences are SGHTA and FQGNSA. The CDR3 spells CASSLDFTRGEKLFF. DNA for the CDR3: TGTGCCAGCAGCTTAGATTTCACCCGGGGTGAAAAACTGTTTTTT.

The chain has TRBV5-1 and TRBJ1-5; possible D gene TRBD1, 5 bases. CDR1 and CDR2 from the germline V gene are SGHRS and YFSETQ. The CDR3 is made up of 15 amino acids. Trimming removed 0 bases from V and 5 bases from J, with 12 bases in between. CDR3 nucleotides: TGCGCCAGCAGCTTGGGGGGCCTTAATCATCAGCCCCAGCATTTT. The encoded protein is CASSLGGLNHQPQHF.

The chain employs TRBV20-1 and TRBJ2-7; 8 bases match TRBD2. Germline V gene lookup returns CDR1 DFQATT and CDR2 SNEGSKA (reference sequence). Germline trimming cut 3 bases from V and 2 bases from J; bases unmatched to any gene: 6. This CDR3 is 14 amino acids long. The CDR3 sequence is CSASQAGATYEQYF. DNA of the CDR3: TGCAGTGCTAGTCAAGCGGGGGCAACCTACGAGCAGTACTTC.

The chain combines TRBV23-1 with TRBJ1-1, with 7 positions matching TRBD1. TRBV23-1 is an open reading frame whose function is uncertain. Germline trimming cut 4 bases from V and 0 bases from J; bases unmatched to any gene: 14. The CDR3 sequence is 18 residues long. The CDR3 region is CASSLKIPGQSMNTEAFF. CDR3 bases: TGCGCCAGCAGTCTCAAGATTCCGGGACAGTCAATGAACACTGAAGCTTTCTTT.

This chain joins TRBV10-3 and TRBJ1-1, with 7 bases fitting TRBD1. V dropped 6 bases and J dropped 1; count of bases not matched to a gene: 2. There are 13 residues in the CDR3. Germline values: CDR1 ENHRY, CDR2 SYGVKD. CDR3 sequence (DNA): TGTGCCATCAGCGGGACAGCGAACACTGAAGCTTTCTTT. It specifies CAISGTANTEAFF.

V and J are TRBV9 and TRBJ2-3, with 7 bases fitting TRBD2. Losses at the gene ends were 0 bases for V and 7 bases for J; bases not matched to a gene: 11. This CDR3 contains 16 residues. The V gene's germline CDR1 is SGDLS and CDR2 YYNGEE. The chain's CDR3 is CASSVAGAGDGNTQYF. The CDR3, as DNA: TGTGCCAGCAGCGTAGCTGGGGCGGGGGATGGAAATACGCAGTATTTT.